The rows below give T cell receptor beta chains drawn from one sample of a study of control samples from healthy donors and cancer patients. The method was immunoSEQ multiplex PCR; TCRdb's version includes in-frame clones alone and lacks a portion of them. Found here are about 120,000 clones, around 87% of them singletons; the top ten hold around 8.7%. Source material: blood. Receptors were obtained from a man aged 35 to 55 in good health. The CDR3 runs from the conserved cysteine through the conserved F or W. Fields, in order: V gene, clone size, J gene, D gene, CDR3 DNA, CDR3 protein. A D gene is named only where the DNA matches it firmly. Rows may omit the clone size; those that give it use once, few, many or a size class.

v_gene: TRBV10-1; abundance: NA; j_gene: TRBJ1-4; d_gene: TRBD1; CDR3nt: TGCGCCAGCAGCCCCAACAGGGGGGATAATGAAAAACTGTTTTTT; CDR3aa: CASSPNRGDNEKLFF
v_gene: TRBV18; abundance: NA; j_gene: TRBJ1-3; d_gene: NA; CDR3nt: TGTGCCAGCTCTTTGATTGCCGGCCCTCGGGGGGGCTCTGGAAACACCATATATTTT; CDR3aa: CASSLIAGPRGGSGNTIYF
v_gene: TRBV7-2; abundance: NA; j_gene: TRBJ1-6; d_gene: TRBD1; CDR3nt: TGTGCCAGCAGCCTCGGCCCGCTTAGGGACAGCCTCCACTTT; CDR3aa: CASSLGPLRDSLHF
v_gene: TRBV11-3; abundance: NA; j_gene: TRBJ2-6; d_gene: NA; CDR3nt: TGTGCCAGCAGCGTGCCCGGGAGCCGGATCCCCTCTGGGGCCAACGTCCTGACTTTC; CDR3aa: CASSVPGSRIPSGANVLTF
v_gene: TRBV30; abundance: NA; j_gene: TRBJ1-2; d_gene: TRBD1; CDR3nt: TGTGCCTGGAGTCCGAGACAGGGGGCGCACAGTCCGCGCGGCTACACCTTC; CDR3aa: CAWSPRQGAHSPRGYTF
v_gene: TRBV7-9; abundance: once; j_gene: TRBJ1-4; d_gene: TRBD1; CDR3nt: TGTGCCAGCAGCCCCACAGGGGGCTATAATGAAAAACTGTTTTTT; CDR3aa: CASSPTGGYNEKLFF
v_gene: TRBV6-4; abundance: NA; j_gene: TRBJ2-3; d_gene: TRBD2; CDR3nt: TGTGCCAGCAGTGACCGGGGGGGGACAGATACGCAGTATTTT; CDR3aa: CASSDRGGTDTQYF
v_gene: TRBV11-3; abundance: NA; j_gene: TRBJ1-2; d_gene: NA; CDR3nt: TGTGCCAGCAGCCCCCGGGGGGGGGACTATGGCTACACCTTC; CDR3aa: CASSPRGGDYGYTF
v_gene: TRBV7-2; abundance: NA; j_gene: TRBJ2-1; d_gene: TRBD1; CDR3nt: TGTGCCAGCAGCCTAGGGGGACAGTACAATGAGCAGTTCTTC; CDR3aa: CASSLGGQYNEQFF
v_gene: TRBV4-1; abundance: NA; j_gene: TRBJ2-1; d_gene: TRBD1; CDR3nt: TGCGCCAGCAGCCAGGCCGGGACAGGGAGTAATGAGCAGTTCTTC; CDR3aa: CASSQAGTGSNEQFF
v_gene: TRBV18; abundance: NA; j_gene: TRBJ1-2; d_gene: NA; CDR3nt: TGTGCCAGCTCACTTCAGGGTAAAGATGGCTACACCTTC; CDR3aa: CASSLQGKDGYTF
v_gene: TRBV6-2/TRBV6-3; abundance: NA; j_gene: TRBJ2-5; d_gene: NA; CDR3nt: TGTGCCAGCAGTCCGATAAGTCTGTACCAAGAGACCCAGTACTTC; CDR3aa: CASSPISLYQETQYF
v_gene: TRBV6-4; abundance: few; j_gene: TRBJ2-2; d_gene: TRBD2; CDR3nt: TGTGCCAGCAGTGACACTAGCGGGGGGCCAACGGGGGAGCTGTTTTTT; CDR3aa: CASSDTSGGPTGELFF
v_gene: TRBV19; abundance: NA; j_gene: TRBJ1-1; d_gene: TRBD1; CDR3nt: TGTGCCAGTAGTCGGACAGGCAACATGAACACTGAAGCTTTCTTT; CDR3aa: CASSRTGNMNTEAFF
v_gene: TRBV29-1; abundance: NA; j_gene: TRBJ2-2; d_gene: TRBD2; CDR3nt: TGCAGCGTTCTCCGGGGGGTCCACGGGGAGCTGTTTTTT; CDR3aa: CSVLRGVHGELFF
v_gene: TRBV11-1; abundance: NA; j_gene: TRBJ1-2; d_gene: NA; CDR3nt: TGTGCCAGCAGCTTAGCTCCGACAGTTCTGAACTATGGCTACACCTTC; CDR3aa: CASSLAPTVLNYGYTF
v_gene: TRBV3-1/TRBV3-2; abundance: NA; j_gene: TRBJ1-1; d_gene: TRBD1; CDR3nt: TGTGCCAGCAGCCAAGACATGAAGGGACAGGGGATGAACACTGAAGCTTTCTTT; CDR3aa: CASSQDMKGQGMNTEAFF
v_gene: TRBV11-2; abundance: once; j_gene: TRBJ1-2; d_gene: NA; CDR3nt: TGTGCCAGCACCCTCGACAGTCCCGGCTACACCTTC; CDR3aa: CASTLDSPGYTF
v_gene: TRBV7-9; abundance: NA; j_gene: TRBJ2-5; d_gene: TRBD1; CDR3nt: TGTGCCAGCAGCGAGACAGGGGGCAAGACCCAGTACTTC; CDR3aa: CASSETGGKTQYF
v_gene: TRBV5-1; abundance: NA; j_gene: TRBJ1-1; d_gene: TRBD1; CDR3nt: TGCGCCAGCAGCCACAACACAGGGGGCAGCACTGAAGCTTTCTTT; CDR3aa: CASSHNTGGSTEAFF
v_gene: TRBV5-4; abundance: NA; j_gene: TRBJ1-3; d_gene: NA; CDR3nt: TGTGCCAGCAGCTTGGATCGGGCCCCTGGAAACACCATATATTTT; CDR3aa: CASSLDRAPGNTIYF
v_gene: TRBV7-2; abundance: NA; j_gene: TRBJ2-1; d_gene: TRBD1; CDR3nt: TGTGCCAGCAGCTTAGCTTCGGGACAGAGATACAATGAGCAGTTCTTC; CDR3aa: CASSLASGQRYNEQFF
v_gene: TRBV11-3; abundance: once; j_gene: TRBJ2-3; d_gene: NA; CDR3nt: TGTGCCAGCGGGGGGGCCCTAGATACGCAGTATTTT; CDR3aa: CASGGALDTQYF
v_gene: TRBV6-5; abundance: NA; j_gene: TRBJ2-3; d_gene: NA; CDR3nt: TGTGCCAGCAGGACCTCAGGGACAGATACGCAGTATTTT; CDR3aa: CASRTSGTDTQYF
v_gene: TRBV30; abundance: NA; j_gene: TRBJ2-6; d_gene: TRBD1; CDR3nt: TGTGCCGGAGGGACAGGCGGTGGGGCCAACGTCCTGACTTTC; CDR3aa: CAGGTGGGANVLTF
v_gene: TRBV18; abundance: NA; j_gene: TRBJ1-2; d_gene: NA; CDR3nt: TGTGCCAGCTCATCAGAGGGCAATGGCTACACCTTC; CDR3aa: CASSSEGNGYTF
v_gene: TRBV11-3; abundance: once; j_gene: TRBJ1-2; d_gene: NA; CDR3nt: TGTGCCAGCAGCTCGACAGCTTCAGCCTCATCTCCCGTCTATGGCTACACCTTC; CDR3aa: CASSSTASASSPVYGYTF
v_gene: TRBV24-1; abundance: NA; j_gene: TRBJ2-7; d_gene: NA; CDR3nt: TGTGCCACCAGTGACTCAGGGGAGCAGTACTTC; CDR3aa: CATSDSGEQYF